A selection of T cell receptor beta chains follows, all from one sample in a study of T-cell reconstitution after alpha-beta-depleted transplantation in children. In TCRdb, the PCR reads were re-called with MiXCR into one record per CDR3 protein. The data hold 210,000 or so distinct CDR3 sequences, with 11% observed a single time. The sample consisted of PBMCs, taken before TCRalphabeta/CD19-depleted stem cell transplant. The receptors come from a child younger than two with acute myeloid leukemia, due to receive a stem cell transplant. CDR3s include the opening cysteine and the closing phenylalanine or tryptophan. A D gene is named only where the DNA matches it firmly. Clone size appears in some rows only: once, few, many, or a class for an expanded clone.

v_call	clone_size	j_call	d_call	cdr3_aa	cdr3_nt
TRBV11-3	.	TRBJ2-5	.	CASSLRAGNQETQYF	TGTGCCAGCAGCTTAAGGGCAGGTAACCAAGAGACCCAGTACTTC
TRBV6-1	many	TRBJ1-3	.	CASSEDGTSGNTIYF	TGTGCCAGCAGTGAGGACGGAACCTCTGGAAACACCATATATTTT
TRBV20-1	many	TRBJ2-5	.	CSARGSATQETQYF	TGCAGTGCTAGAGGATCAGCCACCCAAGAGACCCAGTACTTC
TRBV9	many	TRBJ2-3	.	CASSLRGGASTDTQYF	TGTGCCAGCAGCCTCCGAGGGGGGGCTAGCACAGATACGCAGTATTTT
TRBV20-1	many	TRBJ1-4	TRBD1	CSARAQGAREVEKLFF	TGCAGTGCTAGAGCACAGGGGGCGCGAGAAGTTGAAAAACTGTTTTTT
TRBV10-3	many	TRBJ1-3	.	CATMTASGNTIYF	TGTGCCACCATGACAGCATCTGGAAACACCATATATTTT
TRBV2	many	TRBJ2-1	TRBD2	CASSLELAGASNEQFF	TGTGCCAGCAGTTTGGAACTAGCGGGAGCCTCCAATGAGCAGTTCTTC
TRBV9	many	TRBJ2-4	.	CASSVGLPGNIQYF	TGTGCCAGCAGCGTAGGACTACCGGGGAACATTCAGTACTTC
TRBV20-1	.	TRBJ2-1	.	CSALAETSYNEQFF	TGCAGTGCCTTAGCGGAGACCTCCTACAATGAGCAGTTCTTC
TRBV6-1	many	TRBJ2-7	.	CASSPFLASSYEQYF	TGTGCCAGCAGTCCCTTCCTAGCGAGCTCCTACGAGCAGTACTTC
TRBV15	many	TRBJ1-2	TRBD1	CATSSRQGMYGYTF	TGTGCCACCAGCAGTCGACAGGGGATGTATGGCTACACCTTC
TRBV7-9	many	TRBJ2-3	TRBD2	CASSPGLAERTDTQYF	TGTGCCAGCAGCCCTGGACTAGCGGAACGCACAGATACGCAGTATTTT
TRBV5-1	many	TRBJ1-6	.	CASSKDRRRSSYNSPLHF	TGCGCCAGCAGCAAAGACAGGAGGAGAAGCTCCTATAATTCACCCCTCCACTTT
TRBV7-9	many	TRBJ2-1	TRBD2	CASSTGLAGAGEQFF	TGTGCCAGCAGTACCGGACTAGCGGGAGCGGGTGAGCAGTTCTTC
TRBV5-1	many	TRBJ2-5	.	CASSIQETQYF	TGCGCCAGCAGCATCCAAGAGACCCAGTACTTC
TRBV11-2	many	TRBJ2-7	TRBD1	CASSLVGQGLGGFSYEQYF	TGTGCCAGCAGCTTAGTAGGACAGGGGCTAGGAGGCTTCTCCTACGAGCAGTACTTC
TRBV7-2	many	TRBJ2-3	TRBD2	CASSLARAGVSSGTQYF	TGTGCCAGCAGCTTAGCGCGGGCGGGAGTCTCCTCCGGTACGCAGTATTTT
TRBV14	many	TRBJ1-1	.	CASSQGGVRYTEAFF	TGTGCCAGCAGCCAAGGAGGAGTTAGATACACTGAAGCTTTCTTT
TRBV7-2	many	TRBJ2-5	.	CASSLGGGRKETQYF	TGTGCCAGCAGCTTAGGGGGGGGGCGGAAAGAGACCCAGTACTTC
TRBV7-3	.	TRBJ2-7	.	CANSHYEQYF	TGTGCCAACAGCCACTACGAGCAGTACTTC
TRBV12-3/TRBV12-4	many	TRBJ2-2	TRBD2	CAVTSGINTGELFF	TGTGCCGTAACTAGCGGTATAAACACCGGGGAGCTGTTTTTT
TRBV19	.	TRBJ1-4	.	CASSIGQGSEKLFF	TGTGCCAGTAGTATTGGGCAGGGGAGCGAAAAACTGTTTTTT
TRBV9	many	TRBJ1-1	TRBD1	CASSPTGGTEAFF	TGCGCCAGCAGCCCGACAGGGGGAACTGAAGCTTTCTTT
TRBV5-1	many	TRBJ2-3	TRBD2	CASSPASGRARDTQYF	TGCGCCAGCAGCCCCGCTAGCGGGAGGGCCCGAGATACGCAGTATTTT
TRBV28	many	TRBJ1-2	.	CASSLSRDHYGYTF	TGTGCCAGCAGTTTATCCAGGGATCACTATGGCTACACCTTC
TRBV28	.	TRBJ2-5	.	CASNSRGTQYF	TGTGCCAGCAACTCGAGAGGGACCCAGTACTTC
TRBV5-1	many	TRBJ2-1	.	CASSLARSGGHEQFF	TGCGCCAGCAGCTTGGCTCGATCAGGGGGGCATGAGCAGTTCTTC
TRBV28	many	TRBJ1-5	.	CASSLGQGYQPQHF	TGTGCCAGCAGTTTGGGGCAGGGTTATCAGCCCCAGCATTTT
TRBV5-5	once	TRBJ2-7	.	CASSLASTASSYEQYF	TGTGCCAGCAGCTTGGCGTCGACGGCGAGCTCCTACGAGCAGTACTTC
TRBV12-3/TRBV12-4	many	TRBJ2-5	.	CASSLAGGRDETQYF	TGTGCCAGCAGTTTAGCTGGGGGCAGAGACGAGACCCAGTACTTC
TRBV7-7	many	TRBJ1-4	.	CASSRGPTEKLFF	TGTGCCAGCAGCCGGGGTCCTACTGAAAAACTGTTTTTT
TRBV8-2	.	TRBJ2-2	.	CARGFGPTVNTGELFF	TGTGCCAGGGGCTTTGGGCCGACGGTGAACACCGGGGAGCTGTTTTTT
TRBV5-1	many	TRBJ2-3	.	CASSLDPGGSSTDTQYF	TGCGCCAGCAGCTTGGACCCAGGCGGTTCTAGCACAGATACGCAGTATTTT
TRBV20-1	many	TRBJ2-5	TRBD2	CSANPTSGRGRGETQYF	TGCAGTGCTAACCCAACTAGCGGGAGAGGGAGAGGAGAGACCCAGTACTTC
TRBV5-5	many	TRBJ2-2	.	CASSVNHANTGELFF	TGTGCCAGCAGCGTTAATCACGCGAACACCGGGGAGCTGTTTTTT
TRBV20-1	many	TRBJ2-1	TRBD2	CSASSSGSGIYNEQFF	TGCAGTGCTAGCTCCAGCGGGAGCGGAATATACAATGAGCAGTTCTTC
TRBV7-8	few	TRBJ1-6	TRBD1	CASTQGGGRSPLHF	TGTGCCAGCACCCAGGGAGGGGGCAGATCACCCCTCCACTTT
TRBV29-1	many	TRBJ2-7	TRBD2	CSFRDYSYEQYF	TGCAGCTTCCGGGACTACTCCTACGAGCAGTACTTC
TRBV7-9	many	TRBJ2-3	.	CASSLEGITDTQYF	TGTGCCAGCAGCTTAGAGGGGATCACAGATACGCAGTATTTT
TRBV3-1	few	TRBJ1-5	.	CASSQGIDQPQHF	TGTGCCAGCAGCCAAGGAATCGATCAGCCCCAGCATTTT
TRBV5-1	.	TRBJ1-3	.	CASSSGVAGNTIYF	TGCGCCAGCAGCTCGGGGGTTGCAGGAAACACCATATATTTT
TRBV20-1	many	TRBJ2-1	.	CSARALLRASSYNEQFF	TGCAGTGCTAGAGCACTCCTACGGGCCTCCTCCTACAATGAGCAGTTCTTC
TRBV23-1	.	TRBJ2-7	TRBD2	CASSQSKGLAGAYEQYF	TGCGCCAGCAGTCAATCGAAAGGGCTAGCGGGGGCCTACGAGCAGTACTTC
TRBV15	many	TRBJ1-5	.	CATSRDRQPQHF	TGTGCCACCAGCAGAGATCGCCAGCCCCAGCATTTT
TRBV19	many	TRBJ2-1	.	CASSTPSSYNEQFF	TGTGCCAGTAGTACTCCTAGCTCCTACAATGAGCAGTTCTTC
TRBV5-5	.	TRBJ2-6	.	CASSFGSSGANVLTF	TGTGCCAGCAGCTTCGGTAGCTCTGGGGCCAACGTCCTGACTTTC
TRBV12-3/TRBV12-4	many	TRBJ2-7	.	CASSTTRNEQYF	TGTGCCAGCAGCACGACAAGGAACGAGCAGTACTTC
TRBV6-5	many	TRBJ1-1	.	CASGRWDTEAFF	TGTGCCAGTGGCCGGTGGGACACTGAAGCTTTCTTT
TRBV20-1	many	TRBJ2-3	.	CSAAPTSRKDTQYF	TGCAGTGCAGCCCCTACTAGCAGGAAAGATACGCAGTATTTT
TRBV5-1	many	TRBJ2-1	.	CASSLGQLGLNEQFF	TGCGCCAGCAGCTTGGGACAGTTGGGTCTCAATGAGCAGTTCTTC
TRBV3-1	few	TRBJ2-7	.	CASSQVPAEQYF	TGTGCCAGCAGCCAAGTTCCAGCCGAGCAGTACTTC
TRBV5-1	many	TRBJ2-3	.	CASSSRASTAADTQYF	TGCGCCAGCAGCTCCCGGGCCTCCACAGCCGCAGATACGCAGTATTTT
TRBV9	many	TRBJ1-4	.	CASSARQVRHEKLFF	TGTGCCAGCAGCGCAAGACAGGTGAGGCATGAAAAACTGTTTTTT